The 29 T cell receptor beta chains given below trace back to one sample, sequenced in a study of T cells in Graves' hyperthyroidism and ophthalmopathy. Amplified TCR beta CDR3 regions derived from RNA transcripts. First-round RT-PCR targeting the TCR CDR3 was performed with the HTBI primer set. TCRdb independently ran MiXCR on the multiplex PCR reads; one entry per CDR3 protein. The data hold 690,000 or so distinct CDR3 sequences, with 18% observed a single time. Sequenced material: blood. Source of these receptors: a woman aged 50 to 60 with Graves' hyperthyroidism that later progressed to Graves' ophthalmopathy.

This clonotype was found many times. The chain recombines TRBV11-2 with TRBJ2-1; a weak D match, TRBD2 (7 bases). Germline V gives CDR1 SGHAT, CDR2 FQNNGV. CDR3 length: 16 amino acids. Trimming removed 5 bases at V and 3 bases at J, with 17 bases between. The DNA for the CDR3 is TGTGCCAGCAGCCCCTGGGGGGGGGGCTACTACAATGAGCAGTTCTTC. It is translated as CASSPWGGGYYNEQFF. The full variable domain, completed using reference TRBV11-2 and TRBJ2-1, is EAGVAQSPRYKIIEKRQSVAFWCNPISGHATLYWYQQILGQGPKLLIQFQNNGVVDDSQLPKDRFSAERLKGVDSTLKIQPAKLEDSAVYLCASSPWGGGYYNEQFFGPGTRLTVL.

This clonotype was counted at least ten times. The gene calls are TRBV12-3 or TRBV12-4 and TRBJ2-1; D is possibly TRBD2 (6 bases). The germline V and J ends were trimmed by 5 bases and 6 bases, with 14 bases remaining between them. The CDR3 is 14 residues long. For the CDR3, the DNA is TGTGCCAGCAGTCGGGACTCCCTGGGCAATGAGCAGTTCTTC. Translation gives CASSRDSLGNEQFF.

This clonotype was found many times. Mismatch with germline at one junction end may stem from a read error. The gene calls are TRBV7-7 and TRBJ2-7; D may correspond to TRBD1 or TRBD2 (5 bases each). The CDR3 contains 14 residues. The germline V gene encodes CDR1 SSHAT and CDR2 FNYEAQ (reference sequence). In nucleotides, the CDR3 is TGTGCTAGCAGCCCTACGGGACGACGGGACGAGCAGTACTTC. This translates into CASSPTGRRDEQYF.

This clonotype was picked up a small number of times. The CDR3 protein is CASSAGAKTDTQYF. The CDR3 DNA reads TGTGCCAGCAGTGCCGGGGCCAAGACAGATACGCAGTATTTT. The chain has TRBV2 and TRBJ2-3, with D perhaps matching TRBD1 or TRBD2 (5 bases each). CDR3 length equals 14 residues. The V end was cut by 4 bases, the J end by 3 bases, with 11 bases between. The germline gives CDR1 SNHLY, CDR2 FYNNEI.

This clonotype was picked up many times. The chain combines TRBV5-1 with TRBJ1-1, with D tentatively TRBD1 (5 bases). The CDR3 extends over 16 amino acids. Germline-derived CDR1 and CDR2 are SGHRS and YFSETQ. Trimming removed 6 bases from V and 0 bases from J, with 18 bases in between. For the CDR3, the DNA is TGCGCCAGCACCCAGGTGACAGCTACTATGAACACTGAAGCTTTCTTT. It encodes CASTQVTATMNTEAFF.

The rearrangement links TRBV12-3 or TRBV12-4 to TRBJ1-6; D call uncertain. This CDR3 is built from 13 residues. Trimming shortened V by 1 base and J by 7 bases, and 5 bases separated the two germline ends. This CDR3 is CASSLGTNSPLHF. CDR3 DNA sequence: TGTGCCAGCAGTTTAGGCACAAATTCACCCCTCCACTTT.

There are a few counts of this clonotype. This chain links TRBV7-9 with TRBJ2-2; D is possibly TRBD2 (6 bases). Germline CDR1 and CDR2: SEHNR and FQNEAQ (reference sequence). CDR3 length equals 15 residues. Trimming took 3 bases from V and 7 from J, leaving 15 bases between them. CDR3 in DNA: TGTGCCAGCAGCTTTCCACCGGGAGTAAACGGGGAGCTGTTTTTT. This sequence encodes CASSFPPGVNGELFF.

This CDR3 is CATGGQGLNTGELFF. The DNA for the CDR3 is TGTGCCACCGGGGGACAGGGCCTTAACACCGGGGAGCTGTTTTTT. The rearrangement links TRBV24-1 to TRBJ2-2; 9 nucleotides line up with TRBD1. This CDR3 region has 15 residues. Germline assignment: CDR1 KGHDR and CDR2 SFDVKD. V lost 9 bases to trimming and J lost 2 bases; unmatched junction nucleotides: 6.

This clonotype appeared a few times. The gene calls are TRBV11-2 and TRBJ1-5; 7 bases fit TRBD1. In germline, CDR1 is SGHAT, CDR2 FQNNGV. This CDR3 has 17 residues. V dropped 5 bases and J dropped 2; count of bases not matched to a gene: 12. As DNA, the CDR3 is TGTGCCAGCAGCCGCCTTAGGGAGGGGGCCGGCAATCAGCCCCAGCATTTT. This encodes CASSRLREGAGNQPQHF. Drawing the rest from reference TRBV11-2 and TRBJ1-5, the complete variable domain is EAGVAQSPRYKIIEKRQSVAFWCNPISGHATLYWYQQILGQGPKLLIQFQNNGVVDDSQLPKDRFSAERLKGVDSTLKIQPAKLEDSAVYLCASSRLREGAGNQPQHFGDGTRLSIL.

This clonotype showed up just a few times. This chain joins TRBV20-1 and TRBJ1-5; 7 bases agree with TRBD1. Trimming removed 0 bases from V and 1 base from J; junction bases left unmatched: 3. The germline gives CDR1 DFQATT, CDR2 SNEGSKA (reference sequence). The CDR3 spans 15 residues. In nucleotides, the CDR3 is TGCAGTGCTAGAGACCCGACAGGGAGCAATCAGCCCCAGCATTTT. It translates to CSARDPTGSNQPQHF.

The chain combines TRBV27 with TRBJ2-2; D might be TRBD1 (6 bases). V gave up 2 bases and J gave up 5 bases, with 15 bases separating them. Germline V CDR1 and CDR2: MNHEY, SMNVEV (reference sequence). The CDR3 runs 16 residues. The CDR3 loop reads CASSLGTGRFTGELFF. The CDR3, as DNA: TGTGCCAGCAGTTTAGGTACAGGGCGCTTTACCGGGGAGCTGTTTTTT.

With respect to this clonotype: Just one base apart from a much larger clone, this may be a read error. This chain's CDR3 is CASSYPKWVTHSNQPQHF. CDR3 coding DNA: TGTGCCAGCAGTTACCCGAAGTGGGTCACACATAGCAATCAGCCCCAGCATTTT. The rearrangement links TRBV6-9 to TRBJ1-5; D gene unclear. The CDR3 is 18 residues long. Germline V gives CDR1 MNHGY, CDR2 SVAAGI. Trimming pared 3 bases from V and 0 bases from J, leaving 18 bases between.

This clonotype was observed a handful of times. CDR3 residues: CASSDRTTGGREGEQYF. The CDR3 DNA sequence: TGTGCCAGCAGCGACCGAACGACAGGGGGCAGGGAGGGCGAGCAGTACTTC. The chain combines TRBV5-5 with TRBJ2-7; 10 bases agree with TRBD1. Germline loops: CDR1 SGHKS, CDR2 YYEKEE (reference sequence). V dropped 4 bases and J dropped 6; count of bases not matched to a gene: 16. CDR3 length: 17 residues. Looking up the rest from reference TRBV5-5 and TRBJ2-7 gives the full variable domain: DAGVTQSPTHLIKTRGQQVTLRCSPISGHKSVSWYQQVLGQGPQFIFQYYEKEERGRGNFPDRFSARQFPNYSSELNVNALLLGDSALYLCASSDRTTGGREGEQYFGPGTRLTVT.

This clonotype was found many times. The gene calls are TRBV6-1 and TRBJ1-4; D may be TRBD1 (6 bases). The CDR3 has 17 residues. Germline CDR1 MNHNS, CDR2 SASEGT. Between the trimmed V and J ends, which lost 4 bases and 7 bases, there was a span of 22 bases. Written as DNA, the CDR3 is TGTGCCAGCAGTGCCCGGACAGCCCCACGCATGGGTGAAAAACTGTTTTTT. Residues: CASSARTAPRMGEKLFF.

The CDR3 DNA sequence: TGCAGTGCTAGACCAGTAGCGGGAACACAATACAATGAGCAGTTCTTC. It translates to CSARPVAGTQYNEQFF. The gene calls are TRBV20-1 and TRBJ2-1, with TRBD2 matching over 8 bases. V trimming: 2 bases; J trimming: 4 bases; junction bases outside the gene matches: 10. The CDR3 runs 16 residues. Germline V gene data show CDR1 as DFQATT and CDR2 as SNEGSKA (reference sequence).

This clonotype was seen more than once but under ten times. The chain links TRBV19 to TRBJ1-1; no clear D gene. V gave up 1 base and J gave up 1 base, with 4 bases separating them. CDR1 LNHDA and CDR2 SQIVND come from the germline V gene (reference sequence). This CDR3 is built from 13 residues. CDR3 DNA: TGTGCCAGTAGTATAGCGTGGAACACTGAAGCTTTCTTT. Translation gives CASSIAWNTEAFF.

The sample holds many counts of this clonotype. The rearrangement joins TRBV5-1 to TRBJ1-3; the match to TRBD1 covers 7 bases. The CDR3 is made up of 16 amino acids. After removal of 4 bases from V and 0 bases from J, the junction contained 7 bases not matched to a gene. Germline assignment: CDR1 SGHRS and CDR2 YFSETQ. CDR3 region: CASSGEGTVSGNTIYF. Written as DNA, the CDR3 is TGCGCCAGCAGCGGAGAAGGGACAGTCTCTGGAAACACCATATATTTT.

This clonotype was found a few times. The chain combines TRBV10-3 with TRBJ1-5, with D possibly TRBD1 on 5 matching bases. Germline V gene lookup returns CDR1 ENHRY and CDR2 SYGVKD. V lost 0 bases and J 6 bases, leaving 12 bases between the germline ends. This CDR3 comprises 15 residues. Here the CDR3 DNA reads TGTGCCATCAGTGAGTCAGTCTCCGGGACTCAGCCCCAGCATTTT. Its protein product is CAISESVSGTQPQHF.

This clonotype has at least ten counts. J is TRBJ2-5 and V is TRBV29-1; tentatively, D is TRBD1 (5 bases). CDR3 size: 13 residues. Trimming stripped 7 bases from V and 0 bases from J, with 12 bases between. Germline CDR1 SQVTM, CDR2 ANQGSEA. The CDR3 DNA sequence: TGCAGCGCCGAGTGGACATACCAAGAGACCCAGTACTTC. Translation: CSAEWTYQETQYF.

Ten or more counts support this clonotype. CDR3 sequence reads: CASSPIPPGGGHEQYF. For the CDR3, the DNA is TGTGCCAGCAGTCCCATCCCCCCAGGGGGCGGCCACGAGCAGTACTTC. The chain joins TRBV27 to TRBJ2-7, with TRBD1 identical over 8 bases. This CDR3 has 16 amino acids. The trim removed 5 bases at V and 5 bases at J, leaving 14 bases unmatched. Per the germline V gene, CDR1 is MNHEY and CDR2 is SMNVEV (reference sequence).

This clonotype was counted a few times. In DNA, the CDR3 is TGTGCCAGCGACCGGGACACTGACACCGGGGAGCTGTTTTTT. It is translated as CASDRDTDTGELFF. V gene TRBV12-3 or TRBV12-4 combines with J gene TRBJ2-2; perhaps TRBD1 as D (6 bases). CDR3 size: 14 residues. V was trimmed by 8 bases and J by 3 bases, leaving 13 bases between them.

This rearrangement joins TRBV7-2 to TRBJ2-1; D gene unclear. Between the trimmed V and J ends, which lost 1 base and 1 base, there was a span of 17 bases. Germline V gene data show CDR1 as SGHTA and CDR2 as FQGNSA. This CDR3 is built from 18 residues. The CDR3, as DNA: TGTGCCAGCAGCTTAGGGTACTTAGGAACCTTATCCTACAATGAGCAGTTCTTC. This translates into CASSLGYLGTLSYNEQFF.

The chain employs TRBV15 and TRBJ2-3; D is perhaps TRBD1 (5 bases). The tail of the sequence fits TRBJ1-5 better, so the J call may be wrong. The CDR3 is made up of 15 amino acids. CDR1 and CDR2 from the germline V gene are LNHNV and YYDKDF (reference sequence). Here the CDR3 reads CATSREQVLKDTQHF. As DNA, the CDR3 is TGTGCCACCAGCAGAGAACAGGTCCTCAAGGATACGCAGCATTTT.

V is TRBV19 and J is TRBJ2-1, with 11 bases that match TRBD2. This CDR3 is built from 15 residues. The germline V gene encodes CDR1 LNHDA and CDR2 SQIVND (reference sequence). The trim removed 5 bases at V and 6 bases at J, leaving 6 bases unmatched. CDR3 amino acids: CASSPLGTSGNEQFF. CDR3 DNA: TGTGCCAGTAGTCCCTTAGGGACTAGCGGCAATGAGCAGTTCTTC.

This clonotype was observed a handful of times. The chain couples TRBV25-1 to TRBJ2-5; the D is unclear. The germline V gene has CDR1 MGHDK and CDR2 SYGVNS. V was pared by 1 base and J by 5 bases, with 11 bases between. This CDR3 has 14 amino acids. This chain's CDR3 is CASSELRSLETQYF. The DNA of the CDR3 is TGTGCCAGCAGTGAATTGAGGTCACTGGAGACCCAGTACTTC.

The rearrangement joins TRBV4-1 to TRBJ2-5, with D tentatively TRBD2 (7 bases). The J call is doubtful: the DNA matches TRBJ2-1 better. This CDR3 contains 17 residues. Per the germline V gene, CDR1 is MGHRA and CDR2 is YSYEKL. The CDR3 sequence: CASSQDLSRGGQETQFF. The CDR3 DNA reads TGCGCCAGCAGCCAAGATCTTAGTAGGGGGGGCCAAGAGACCCAGTTCTTC.

This chain joins TRBV18 and TRBJ2-7; TRBD1 or TRBD2 may be the D gene (5 bases each). V was pared by 2 bases and J by 6 bases, with 11 bases between. Looked up from germline, CDR1 is KGHSH and CDR2 is LQKENI. CDR3 size: 13 residues. The CDR3 DNA reads TGTGCCAGCTCACCATCCGGGACGGCCGAGCAGTACTTC. Its protein product is CASSPSGTAEQYF.

With respect to this clonotype: Possible read error: a much larger clone is one base away. V usage is TRBV7-9 and J usage is TRBJ2-1, with D maybe TRBD2 (5 bases). Germline values: CDR1 SEHNR, CDR2 FQNEAQ (reference sequence). The CDR3 is 13 amino acids. The CDR3 sequence: CASSPPDYNGQFF. The CDR3 nucleotides read TGTGCCAGCAGCCCGCCCGACTACAATGGGCAGTTCTTC.

This clonotype came up many times. V and J are TRBV7-9 and TRBJ2-7, with 8 bases lining up with TRBD1. Unmatched junction bases numbered 5, after V lost 5 bases and J lost 5 bases. CDR3 size: 13 residues. The germline CDR1 and CDR2 sequences are SEHNR and FQNEAQ (reference sequence). CDR3 sequence (DNA): TGTGCCAGCAGCGCGGACAGGGCCGACGAGCAGTACTTC. Protein: CASSADRADEQYF. The whole variable domain, filled in from reference TRBV7-9 and TRBJ2-7, reads DTGVSQNPRHKITKRGQNVTFRCDPISEHNRLYWYRQTLGQGPEFLTYFQNEAQLEKSRLLSDRFSAERPKGSFSTLEIQRTEQGDSAMYLCASSADRADEQYFGPGTRLTVT.